The 18 T cell receptor beta chains given below trace back to one sample, sequenced in a study of blood T cell repertoires in COVID-19. Clones were sequenced by immunoSEQ multiplex PCR, and TCRdb holds only the in-frame ones, with some missing. The data show approximately 120,000 clones, 85% to 90% seen once. The sample consisted of peripheral blood. These receptor sequences come from a man aged 50 to 60 with acute or convalescent COVID-19.

The chain recombines TRBV19 with TRBJ2-5; no definite D call. The ends were cut back, 5 bases at V and 2 bases at J, with 15 bases in the middle. The germline V gene has CDR1 LNHDA and CDR2 SQIVND (reference sequence). The length of the CDR3 is 15 residues. CDR3 DNA: TGTGCCAGTAGTGCGGCGAAATCAATACAAGAGACCCAGTACTTC. This codes for CASSAAKSIQETQYF.

The CDR3 spells CATSSRPGTGSSYEQYF. For the CDR3, the DNA is TGTGCCACCAGCAGCCGCCCCGGGACAGGGAGCTCCTACGAGCAGTACTTC. The chain combines TRBV15 with TRBJ2-7; 9 bases are shared with TRBD1. Looked up from germline, CDR1 is LNHNV and CDR2 is YYDKDF (reference sequence). This CDR3 contains 17 residues. V was clipped by 3 bases and J by 0 bases; unmatched bases: 9.

The rearrangement uses TRBV27 and TRBJ2-7; the match to TRBD1 covers 8 bases. CDR3 length: 15 amino acids. Germline CDR1 reads MNHEY; CDR2 reads SMNVEV (reference sequence). After removal of 4 bases from V and 0 bases from J, the junction contained 5 bases not matched to a gene. CDR3 sequence: CASSSRQGTSYEQYF. The CDR3 DNA is TGTGCCAGCAGTTCGAGACAGGGGACCTCCTACGAGCAGTACTTC.

V is TRBV29-1 and J is TRBJ1-1, with 7 bases aligning to TRBD1. From germline, CDR1 is SQVTM and CDR2 ANQGSEA. Trimming cost V 4 bases and J 8 bases; bases outside gene matches: 4. The CDR3 spans 11 residues. CDR3 region: CSVARGEEAFF. The CDR3 DNA is TGCAGCGTTGCCAGGGGGGAGGAAGCTTTCTTT.

J is TRBJ2-3 and V is TRBV7-6; 9 nucleotides match TRBD2. This CDR3 has 14 residues. Trimming cost V 2 bases and J 9 bases; bases outside gene matches: 6. Germline-derived CDR1 and CDR2 are SGHVS and FNYEAQ. DNA of the CDR3: TGTGCCAGCAGCTTACTAGCGGGAAGGGACACGCAGTATTTT. This gives the protein CASSLLAGRDTQYF.

The V gene is TRBV7-6, the J gene TRBJ2-7; 11 bases map to TRBD1. The germline V gene encodes CDR1 SGHVS and CDR2 FNYEAQ. Trimming at V came to 0 bases and at J to 5 bases, leaving 3 bases not matched to a gene. The CDR3 spans 15 residues. The CDR3 nucleotides read TGTGCCAGCAGCTTAGCCGGACAGGGGGCGGACGAGCAGTACTTC. This encodes CASSLAGQGADEQYF.

This sequence joins TRBV7-9 and TRBJ2-7; D may be TRBD2 (5 bases). CDR1 and CDR2 from the germline V gene are SEHNR and FQNEAQ (reference sequence). V dropped 1 base and J dropped 1 base, with 8 bases sitting between them. The CDR3 contains 14 residues. CDR3 amino acids: CASSLGAASYEQYF. The DNA of the CDR3 is TGTGCCAGCAGCTTAGGAGCGGCGTCCTACGAGCAGTACTTC.

The CDR3 DNA follows: TGTGCCAGCAGCGGACTAGCCGGGGCAGAAGTCGATGAGCAGTTCTTC. As protein: CASSGLAGAEVDEQFF. The chain joins TRBV2 to TRBJ2-1; TRBD2 agrees at 8 bases. The V gene's germline CDR1 is SNHLY and CDR2 FYNNEI. The CDR3 runs to 16 residues. With 6 bases clipped from V and 8 bases from J, the junction kept 15 bases outside the gene matches.

The chain links TRBV5-8 to TRBJ2-3, with D possibly TRBD1 on 6 matching bases. Trimming left V 4 bases short and J 0 bases short, with 18 bases between. Germline V gene lookup returns CDR1 SGHTS and CDR2 YDEGEE. This CDR3 is 17 amino acids long. In nucleotides, the CDR3 is TGTGCCAGCAGCACTGGAACAGGGTACCCTAGCACAGATACGCAGTATTTT. The encoded protein is CASSTGTGYPSTDTQYF. Combining the CDR3 with reference TRBV5-8 and TRBJ2-3 gives the whole variable domain EAGVTQSPTHLIKTRGQQATLRCSPISGHTSVYWYQQALGLGLQFLLWYDEGEERNRGNFPPRFSGRQFPNYSSELNVNALELEDSALYLCASSTGTGYPSTDTQYFGPGTRLTVL.

This clone was seen a handful of times. The chain carries TRBV5-1 and TRBJ2-5; D perhaps matches TRBD1 (7 bases). Germline V gene sequence: CDR1 SGHRS, CDR2 YFSETQ. The CDR3 sequence is 15 residues long. The V gene lost 6 bases and the J gene lost 7 bases, with 22 bases spanning the gap. The chain's CDR3 is CASNPVAGGTVTQYF. CDR3 coding DNA: TGCGCCAGCAACCCCGTTGCAGGGGGGACGGTGACCCAGTACTTC.

The V call is TRBV5-4, the J call TRBJ1-2, with 8 bases identical to TRBD1. The CDR3 spans 15 residues. Trimming cost V 4 bases and J 6 bases; bases outside gene matches: 11. Per germline, CDR1 SGHNT and CDR2 YYREEE (reference sequence). The CDR3 loop is CASSPDRGRGDGYTF. The CDR3 nucleotides are TGTGCCAGCAGCCCCGACAGGGGAAGGGGCGATGGCTACACCTTC.

The rearrangement links TRBV2 to TRBJ2-7, with TRBD2 matching 8 bases. Germline loops: CDR1 SNHLY, CDR2 FYNNEI. The CDR3 is 17 residues long. V lost 1 base and J lost 5; bases outside the gene matches: 13. CDR3 nucleotides: TGTGCCAGCAGTGAAGAGGGTAGCGGGACGGAGTTGGACGAGCAGTACTTC. It is translated as CASSEEGSGTELDEQYF.

The chain is built from TRBV24-1 and TRBJ2-1; 8 nucleotides match TRBD2. CDR1 is KGHDR, CDR2 SFDVKD, per germline. Trimming cost V 9 bases and J 0 bases; bases outside gene matches: 9. The CDR3 runs to 16 residues. The CDR3 DNA reads as TGTGCCACCTCCCAGACTAGCGCCGGCTCCTACAATGAGCAGTTCTTC. It codes for CATSQTSAGSYNEQFF.

The chain uses TRBV6-5 and TRBJ1-6; 8 positions agree with TRBD1. The CDR3 spans 15 residues. Germline V gene data show CDR1 as MNHEY and CDR2 as SVGAGI. After removal of 4 bases from V and 9 bases from J, the junction contained 8 bases not matched to a gene. The CDR3 region is CASSLNTGGSSPLHF. Written as DNA, the CDR3 is TGTGCCAGCAGTTTAAATACAGGGGGTAGTTCACCCCTCCACTTT.

The gene calls are TRBV11-2 and TRBJ1-1; D unclear. There are 13 residues in the CDR3. Trimming cost V 3 bases and J 8 bases, with 13 bases left between them. CDR1 and CDR2 from the germline V gene are SGHAT and FQNNGV. For the CDR3, the DNA is TGTGCCAGCAGCTTCTCCCCGGCGCGGGAAGCTTTCTTT. It is translated as CASSFSPAREAFF.

The chain is built from TRBV18 and TRBJ2-1, with TRBD2 matching over 8 bases. From germline, CDR1 is KGHSH and CDR2 LQKENI. This CDR3 spans 12 amino acids. J gave up 8 bases and V 6 bases, and 3 bases lay outside the gene matches. The chain's CDR3 is CASSGLEDEQFF. The DNA for the CDR3 is TGTGCCAGCTCGGGACTAGAAGATGAGCAGTTCTTC.

The chain carries TRBV16 and TRBJ1-5; D ambiguous. Trimming left V 0 bases short and J 0 bases short, with 6 bases between. The germline gives CDR1 KGHSY, CDR2 FQNENV. The CDR3 runs to 15 residues. CDR3 sequence (DNA): TGTGCCAGCAGCCAATCAGCCGATAGCAATCAGCCCCAGCATTTT. This translates into CASSQSADSNQPQHF.

V usage is TRBV18 and J usage is TRBJ1-2; possibly TRBD1 for D (6 bases). Germline V lookup: CDR1 KGHSH, CDR2 LQKENI. Trimming cost V 2 bases and J 8 bases, with 15 bases left between them. This CDR3 has 14 residues. This chain's CDR3 is CASSPDRPMGGYTF. The DNA for the CDR3 is TGTGCCAGCTCACCAGACAGGCCCATGGGAGGCTACACCTTC.